This TCR beta chain is from a study of graft-versus-host responses after intestinal transplantation. Overall study: Multivisceral, liver-intestinal, or isolated intestinal grafts were transplanted into recipients.

The CDR3 contains 14 residues. V shed 4 bases and J shed 4 bases, with 14 bases lying between them. Germline V gives CDR1 LNHDA, CDR2 SQIVND (reference sequence). With respect to this clone: Its antigen is unidentified.

Clones were read by immunoSEQ multiplex PCR, and TCRdb kept only the in-frame ones, dropping some. The table lists about 85,000 clones, roughly 85% of them singletons. The starting material was unstimulated CD4+ T cells sorted from spleen or lymph node cells, obtained before intestinal transplant. The origin of this receptor is a human donor who received an intestinal transplant. The V gene is TRBV19, the J gene TRBJ2-7; maybe TRBD2 (5 bases). The CDR3 DNA sequence: TGTGCCAGTAGTACCTCCTTCGGGGAATACGAGCAGTACTTC. This codes for CASSTSFGEYEQYF.